This T cell receptor (beta chain) was observed in a study of low-dose radiotherapy and immunotherapy resistance in tumors. About the research overall: Aspirin was administered orally at 300 mg daily for four cycles, commencing on cycle 1 day 1.

The table lists this clonotype with a few counts. Gene-specific TRAV and TRBV primers were used for first-strand cDNA, covering alpha and beta chains. TCR amplification involved 20 PCR cycles with a constant-region primer and V-primer adapter. A single record per CDR3 protein comes from TCRdb applying MiXCR to the reads. This table holds tens of thousands of distinct CDR3 sequences, around a fifth found once. Described time point: after trial treatment. Noted treatment: LDRT plus nivolumab, ipilimumab, low-dose cyclophosphamide and aspirin (RACIN trial). Donors were administered nivolumab, ipilimumab, aspirin and low-dose cyclophosphamide, together with low-dose radiotherapy. Those eligible were patients bearing advanced solid tumors lacking tumor-infiltrating lymphocytes. V was pared by 2 bases and J by 3 bases, with 11 bases between. The CDR3 is 15 amino acids. CDR1 is SGHRS and CDR2 is YFSETQ in the germline V gene.

This chain joins TRBV5-1 and TRBJ2-2; perhaps TRBD2 as D (7 bases). The origin of this receptor is a female donor with ovarian cancer. Specimen: PBMCs, collected after low-dose radiotherapy plus immunotherapy. Here the CDR3 reads CASSFGGGYTGELFF. Here the CDR3 DNA reads TGCGCCAGCAGCTTTGGCGGGGGCTACACCGGGGAGCTGTTTTTT.